This TCR beta chain was captured in a study of blood T cell repertoires in COVID-19 (TCRdb year 2020). Study-level background: The collaborator samples originated in the United States, Italy and Spain and spanned the acute and convalescent phases of COVID-19. The material from the prospective study consisted of cDNA or gDNA derived from T cells, B-cell-depleted T cells, or PBMCs. Deeply sampled blood TCRbeta repertoires from subjects exposed to, actively infected with, or recovered from COVID-19 were included in the dataset. The repertoires were released in a freely available public database intended as a resource for research on the immune response to SARS-CoV-2. Samples came from the ongoing ImmuneRACE study (first 160 participants) plus 1,254 subjects from 6 global collaborators. Nearly every sample came with metadata listing a de-identified subject ID, COVID-19 status, age in years and sex. HLA class I and class II types, where available, came from metadata supplied by the sample provider rather than from assay-based typing. What the research found in general, with its limitations: Clinical and demographic metadata were provided uncurated, with the amount varying by source and participant.

TCRbeta CDR3 regions were amplified from genomic DNA by means of the immunoSEQ Assay, a bias-controlled multiplex PCR. For the original study's pipeline: Within the assay, amplification of reference gene primers was used to estimate how many nucleated cells each sample contained. Sequence reads were collapsed and filtered to measure the absolute abundance of every unique TCRbeta CDR3 rearrangement. For each sample, productive Simpson clonality was calculated as the square root of Simpson's diversity index over productive rearrangements. This immuneACCESS table, as held by TCRdb, lists in-frame sequences with V and J called but not all clones. Of the missing ones, under half trace to an unresolved V gene in checked studies; the others have no known cause. That table furnishes V, J and clone size, whereas the DNA furnished D and trimming. The sample table records 65,000 to 95,000 clones; approximately 80% of these occur just once. About a sixth of the sample belongs to the ten largest clones.

The collaborating institutions used their own protocols to collect whole blood in K2EDTA tubes. For TCRbeta analysis, collaborators shipped samples in one of three forms: frozen whole blood, isolated PBMCs, or DNA extracted from either of those sample types. The germline V gene specifies MRHNA as CDR1 and SNTAGT as CDR2. V and J lose 3 bases and 9 bases, and a span of 11 bases separates them. Measured from the cysteine to the phenylalanine, the CDR3 is 12 residues long. Only CDR3 DNA is held: 36 bases, read in frame from base 1. In the case of this clone: It has no known antigen specificity. No base qualities exist here, and no much larger clone lies one base off it.

The rearrangement combines TRBV6-4 with TRBJ1-2, and the D gene may be TRBD1, 6 bases matching. This clonotype was obtained from a man older than 75 with active or convalescent COVID-19. Sequencing was done on a sample of peripheral blood. The nucleotide sequence reads TGTGCCAGCAGTGAGGAACAGGGACGCTACACCTTC. Its coded protein is CASSEEQGRYTF.